These T cell receptor beta chains were read from a single sample in a study of T cell responses to AZD1222 COVID-19 vaccine. The repertoire was sequenced with immunoSEQ multiplex PCR; TCRdb's copy has only in-frame clones and lacks some. The sample consists of roughly 120,000 clones, roughly 84% of them appearing once. Sequences were derived from peripheral blood, sampled on day 0 of AZD1222 vaccination. All receptors derive from an adult in good health. Each CDR3 is given with its conserved first and last residue. A D gene is named only where the DNA matches it firmly. Expanded clones get a size class; other rows say once, few or many, or leave the size out.

clone size	D gene	V gene	J gene	CDR3 protein	CDR3 DNA
-	-	TRBV6-5	TRBJ1-3	CASSRGTGNTIYF	TGTGCCAGCAGTCGGGGGACTGGAAACACCATATATTTT
-	-	TRBV19	TRBJ1-3	CASSMRETVSGNTIYF	TGTGCCAGTAGTATGAGAGAAACCGTCTCTGGAAACACCATATATTTT
-	-	TRBV28	TRBJ1-1	CASSPPFGIMGEAFF	TGTGCCAGCAGTCCTCCATTCGGGATAATGGGTGAAGCTTTCTTT
-	-	TRBV30	TRBJ1-5	CAWTPALQGKFASKSNQPQHF	TGTGCCTGGACTCCGGCACTTCAGGGGAAGTTCGCGTCGAAAAGCAATCAGCCCCAGCATTTT
-	-	TRBV5-1	TRBJ2-3	CASSPWGADTQYF	TGCGCCAGCAGCCCGTGGGGTGCAGATACGCAGTATTTT
-	-	TRBV3-1/TRBV3-2	TRBJ1-1	CASSQGRGASAFF	TGTGCCAGCAGCCAAGGCAGGGGAGCTTCGGCTTTCTTT
-	-	TRBV2	TRBJ2-3	CASSEEGAYADTQYF	TGTGCCAGCAGTGAGGAGGGGGCCTATGCAGATACGCAGTATTTT
once	-	TRBV30	TRBJ1-5	CAWSRGVGDQPQHF	TGTGCCTGGAGTAGAGGGGTTGGGGATCAGCCCCAGCATTTT
-	-	TRBV7-9	TRBJ1-5	CASSAGAASQPQHF	TGTGCCAGCAGCGCAGGGGCGGCTAGTCAGCCCCAGCATTTT
-	-	TRBV2	TRBJ1-6	CASSLSWPLSSPLHF	TGTGCCAGCAGTCTTAGTTGGCCATTATCCTCACCCCTCCACTTT
-	TRBD1	TRBV28	TRBJ2-1	CASSSPGTGGFKDNEQFF	TGTGCCAGCTCTTCCCCGGGGACAGGGGGCTTTAAGGACAATGAGCAGTTCTTC
-	-	TRBV12-3/TRBV12-4	TRBJ2-3	CASSSEGDTQYF	TGTGCCAGCAGTTCCGAGGGAGATACGCAGTATTTT
-	-	TRBV28	TRBJ2-7	CASSTGRRVAPGEQYF	TGTGCCAGCAGTACCGGACGCCGGGTCGCCCCAGGGGAGCAGTACTTC
-	-	TRBV6-5	TRBJ1-1	CASRPMGRNTEAFF	TGTGCCAGCAGACCCATGGGGAGGAACACTGAAGCTTTCTTT
-	TRBD1	TRBV4-1	TRBJ1-5	CASSHRTGRQPQHF	TGCGCCAGCAGCCACCGGACAGGCAGACAGCCCCAGCATTTT